Below, 20 T cell receptor beta chains from the same sample are listed, as sequenced in a study. TCRdb itself ran the RT-PCR reads through MiXCR, one entry per CDR3 protein. The table records 650,000 to 800,000 distinct CDR3 sequences, 14% of them present only once. The sequencing sample was made of memory CD4+ T cells from blood. All receptors come from a female donor in good health, serving as a healthy control.

The CDR3 loop is CASSLRTQEQYF. DNA for the CDR3: TGTGCCAGCAGCCTCCGGACTCAAGAGCAGTACTTC. The chain uses TRBV3-1 and TRBJ2-7, with D tentatively TRBD2 (5 bases). The CDR3 spans 12 residues. Deletions cut 4 bases from V and 7 bases from J, with 11 bases between. Germline-derived CDR1 and CDR2 are LGHDT and YNNKEL (reference sequence).

This clonotype was seen more than once but under ten times. The V call is TRBV6-4, the J call TRBJ2-7; D may be TRBD2 (6 bases). CDR1 and CDR2 from the germline V gene are MRHNA and SNTAGT. The CDR3 sequence is 14 residues long. V was trimmed by 7 bases and J by 3 bases, leaving 16 bases between them. CDR3 sequence reads: CASTRDFRFYEQYF. Written as DNA, the CDR3 is TGTGCCAGCACCCGGGACTTCCGATTCTACGAGCAGTACTTC.

This clonotype was observed at least ten times. The rearrangement joins TRBV29-1 to TRBJ1-2; D is ambiguous. CDR1 and CDR2 from the germline V gene are SQVTM and ANQGSEA. V lost 0 bases, J lost 4 bases, and 9 bases lay in between. The CDR3 consists of 13 residues. The CDR3 loop reads CSVEEEGGYGYTF. Here the CDR3 DNA reads TGCAGCGTTGAAGAGGAGGGAGGCTATGGCTACACCTTC.

This clonotype has a handful of counts. The rearrangement links TRBV20-1 to TRBJ2-1; TRBD1 agrees at 7 bases. Germline CDR1 DFQATT, CDR2 SNEGSKA (reference sequence). CDR3 length: 13 amino acids. J was trimmed by 5 bases and V by 4 bases; bases with no gene match: 5. CDR3 region: CSAIPGQHNEQFF. In DNA form, the CDR3 reads TGCAGTGCTATCCCGGGACAGCACAATGAGCAGTTCTTC.

The gene calls are TRBV28 and TRBJ2-1; the match to TRBD2 covers 9 bases. This CDR3 has 14 amino acids. The germline gives CDR1 MDHEN, CDR2 SYDVKM. Trimming removed 6 bases from V and 6 bases from J; junction bases left unmatched: 6. The CDR3 is CASRIAGEGNEQFF. The CDR3 DNA reads as TGTGCCAGCAGGATAGCGGGAGAGGGCAATGAGCAGTTCTTC.

This clonotype was counted at least ten times. The chain links TRBV6-5 to TRBJ1-2; possible D gene TRBD1, 5 bases. CDR1 is MNHEY, CDR2 SVGAGI, per germline. V was pared by 5 bases and J by 4 bases, with 14 bases between. The CDR3 runs 14 residues. The CDR3 DNA reads as TGTGCCAGCAGTCCGGTTGACAGTACCTATGGCTACACCTTC. This translates into CASSPVDSTYGYTF.

This clonotype was seen only a few times. This chain connects TRBV5-6 to TRBJ2-1; possibly TRBD2 for D (6 bases). Germline CDR1 is SGHDT and CDR2 is YYEEEE. Trimming shortened V by 4 bases and J by 8 bases, and 13 bases separated the two germline ends. The CDR3 is made up of 13 amino acids. The DNA for the CDR3 is TGTGCCAGCAGCGCGGGACTTTATGATGAGCAGTTCTTC. It encodes CASSAGLYDEQFF.

Only a few counts were recorded for this clonotype. J is TRBJ1-2 and V is TRBV18, with 7 bases matching TRBD1. The CDR3 is 16 residues long. The V gene end was trimmed by 3 bases and the J gene end by 2 bases; junction bases not matched to a gene: 9. Germline assignment: CDR1 KGHSH and CDR2 LQKENI. The CDR3 region has the DNA TGTGCCAGCTCACCGAGGAACAGGGGATTAAACTATGGCTACACCTTC. Amino acids: CASSPRNRGLNYGYTF.

This clonotype was seen a handful of times. The chain is built from TRBV20-1 and TRBJ2-2; D perhaps matches TRBD1 (6 bases). This CDR3 spans 13 amino acids. CDR1 and CDR2 (germline): DFQATT, SNEGSKA (reference sequence). Trimming left V 1 base short and J 6 bases short, with 9 bases between. The CDR3 here is CSARGPGAGELFF. The CDR3 coding sequence is TGCAGTGCTAGAGGGCCAGGGGCCGGGGAGCTGTTTTTT.

Many counts were recorded for this clonotype. The rearrangement uses TRBV7-2 and TRBJ2-5; 8 positions agree with TRBD2. The germline V gene encodes CDR1 SGHTA and CDR2 FQGNSA. Trimming at V came to 4 bases and at J to 1 base, leaving 14 bases not matched to a gene. CDR3 length equals 18 residues. The CDR3 bases are TGTGCCAGCAGCTCCAGACCCTTGGGACTAGGAGTCCAAGAGACCCAGTACTTC. Translation gives CASSSRPLGLGVQETQYF.

In this sample, this clonotype turned up many times. This chain joins TRBV6-5 and TRBJ2-2; 9 bases fit TRBD1. From germline, CDR1 is MNHEY and CDR2 SVGAGI. With V trimmed by 9 bases and J by 4 bases, 6 bases remained unmatched. This CDR3 spans 14 amino acids. The CDR3 is CASLGQGRTGELFF. CDR3 nucleotide sequence: TGTGCCAGTTTGGGACAGGGCCGCACCGGGGAGCTGTTTTTT.

This chain joins TRBV6-5 and TRBJ2-7, with D unclear. This CDR3 spans 14 amino acids. Per germline, CDR1 MNHEY and CDR2 SVGAGI. Between the trimmed V and J ends, which lost 0 bases and 2 bases, there was a span of 8 bases. DNA of the CDR3: TGTGCCAGCAGTTACTCGTCTCCCCCCTACGAGCAGTACTTC. Residues: CASSYSSPPYEQYF.

This rearrangement joins TRBV5-6 to TRBJ1-1; 9 bases are shared with TRBD1. The germline V gene has CDR1 SGHDT and CDR2 YYEEEE. V gave up 3 bases and J gave up 10 bases; unmatched junction bases: 10. CDR3 length: 14 residues. CDR3 bases: TGTGCCAGCAGCTGGGGACAGGGAGGGATTGGAGCTTTCTTT. The encoded protein is CASSWGQGGIGAFF.

This clonotype showed up just a few times. The chain employs TRBV2 and TRBJ2-1; the match to TRBD2 covers 7 bases. This CDR3 is 15 amino acids long. Germline V lookup: CDR1 SNHLY, CDR2 FYNNEI. V lost 8 bases, J lost 0 bases, and 7 bases stayed unmatched. DNA for the CDR3: TGTGCCAGCGGACTAGACCAACCCTCCTACAATGAGCAGTTCTTC. This codes for CASGLDQPSYNEQFF.

This clonotype was detected only a few times. CDR3: CASSSRGTSGSDEQYF. The DNA for the CDR3 is TGTGCCAGCAGTTCTCGCGGGACTAGCGGGAGCGACGAGCAGTACTTC. The V and J genes are TRBV12-3 or TRBV12-4 and TRBJ2-7; 14 bases match TRBD2. The CDR3 loop spans 16 amino acids. Trimming took 4 bases from V and 5 from J; bases not matched to a gene: 7.

This clonotype was observed a few times. J is TRBJ2-1 and V is TRBV7-2; TRBD2 might be the D (6 bases). CDR1 is SGHTA and CDR2 is FQGNSA in the germline V gene. With 8 bases removed from V and 14 bases from J, the gap between germline ends came to 13 bases. The CDR3 contains 10 residues. This chain's CDR3 is CASSFPGEFF. The CDR3 coding sequence is TGTGCCAGCTCCTTCCCGGGGGAGTTCTTC.

This clonotype occurred many times. The chain links TRBV20-1 to TRBJ2-7, with 9 positions matching TRBD2. J was trimmed by 3 bases and V by 0 bases; bases with no gene match: 6. The CDR3 runs to 15 residues. Germline V gene lookup returns CDR1 DFQATT and CDR2 SNEGSKA (reference sequence). In nucleotides, the CDR3 is TGCAGTGCTAGAGATCTCGCTAGCGGGATCTACGAGCAGTACTTC. Its protein is CSARDLASGIYEQYF.

The table lists this clonotype with many counts. V usage is TRBV12-3 or TRBV12-4 and J usage is TRBJ1-1; D remains unclear. The CDR3 extends over 13 amino acids. Between the trimmed V and J ends, which lost 3 bases and 3 bases, there was a span of 8 bases. The CDR3 sequence: CASSLEPDTEAFF. CDR3 sequence (DNA): TGTGCCAGCAGTTTGGAGCCGGACACTGAAGCTTTCTTT.

The chain joins TRBV4-3 to TRBJ1-2; 7 positions match TRBD1. Germline CDR1 is LGHNA and CDR2 is YSLEER. Unmatched junction bases numbered 10, after V lost 1 base and J lost 2 bases. The CDR3 is 17 amino acids. The CDR3 protein is CASSQAFEGAKNYGYTF. DNA for the CDR3: TGCGCCAGCAGCCAAGCCTTTGAGGGGGCTAAGAACTATGGCTACACCTTC.

This clonotype was picked up many times. The CDR3 is CASSRTSRHYNEQFF. The CDR3 DNA sequence: TGTGCCAGCAGCCGGACTAGTCGTCACTACAATGAGCAGTTCTTC. The rearrangement joins TRBV7-9 to TRBJ2-1; 7 bases map to TRBD2. V shed 5 bases, J shed 3 bases, and the junction held 7 bases outside the gene matches. Germline values: CDR1 SEHNR, CDR2 FQNEAQ (reference sequence). The CDR3 length is 15 residues.